The 2 T cell receptor beta chains below come from one sample, sequenced in a study of identifying expanded T cells in peripheral blood. Data came from immunoSEQ multiplex PCR; TCRdb stores just in-frame clones and leaves some out. The table has about 110,000 clones, 88% seen once; the top ten hold 7% to 9%. Sequencing input: blood. The receptor source for this set is a person aged 18 to 70 in good health.

This clone was counted a single time. The chain is built from TRBV6-5 and TRBJ2-1; D unresolved. V was trimmed by 0 bases and J by 0 bases, leaving 6 bases between them. Per the germline V gene, CDR1 is MNHEY and CDR2 is SVGAGI. The CDR3 extends over 15 amino acids. CDR3 protein: CASSYSKPSYNEQFF. DNA of the CDR3: TGTGCCAGCAGTTACTCGAAGCCCTCCTACAATGAGCAGTTCTTC.

The chain links TRBV29-1 to TRBJ2-1; weak D call: TRBD1 (5 bases). The germline V gene has CDR1 SQVTM and CDR2 ANQGSEA. V was cut by 1 base and J by 0 bases, with 10 bases left in between. The CDR3 length is 15 residues. CDR3 coding DNA: TGCAGCGTTGAAGGGGGCCCGAGCTCCTACAATGAGCAGTTCTTC. It codes for CSVEGGPSSYNEQFF.